Reported below is one TCR beta chain. The antigen is undetermined. The data stem from a study of CD8 T cells in Susac syndrome. Points from the study as a whole: In Susac syndrome, CD4+ T cell repertoires lacked any clonal expansion.

Random hexamers were used to reverse transcribe roughly 0.45 to 1 ug of RNA. Across 54 Vbeta and 13 Jbeta, TCR beta CDR3 was amplified with immunoSEQ multiplex PCR. MiXCR, applied by TCRdb to the immunoSEQ multiplex PCR reads, yields one record per CDR3 protein. The data hold around 170,000 distinct CDR3 sequences, with 90% to 97% observed a single time. The CDR3 extends over 13 amino acids. The germline V gene encodes CDR1 LNHDA and CDR2 SQIVND (reference sequence). Trimming took 0 bases from V and 3 from J, leaving 5 bases between them. All included Susac syndrome patients satisfied recently defined diagnostic criteria for definite or probable disease.

The TCR comes from a human donor with Susac syndrome. The genes are TRBV19 and TRBJ1-1; D not resolved. The sequenced material came from CD4+ T cells from PBMCs. The CDR3 DNA sequence: TGTGCCAGTAGTATAGACTGGGACACTGAAGCTTTCTTT. This encodes CASSIDWDTEAFF.